This T cell receptor beta chain was identified in a study of T-cell reconstitution after alpha-beta-depleted transplantation in children. This clonotype has just a few counts. Unique molecular identifiers were incorporated into the prepared TCRbeta library. Using its own MiXCR run on the PCR reads, TCRdb lists one record per CDR3 protein. In the table there are about 98,000 distinct CDR3 sequences, 7.5% to 9.5% of which are singletons. The ends lost 0 bases at V and 6 bases at J; junction bases unmatched: 5. Germline V gene data show CDR1 as SGHTA and CDR2 as FQGNSA. The CDR3 contains 15 residues. The TCR comes from a boy aged 2 to 10 with acute lymphoblastic leukemia, due to receive a stem cell transplant. Sequencing used PBMCs, obtained before TCRalphabeta/CD19-depleted stem cell transplant. This chain joins TRBV7-2 and TRBJ2-1; 7 positions agree with TRBD2. The CDR3: CASSLAWTSSNEQFF. CDR3 bases: TGTGCCAGCAGCTTAGCCTGGACTAGTAGCAATGAGCAGTTCTTC.